This T cell receptor beta chain was observed in a study of glioma-infiltrating T cells. Whole-study results and caveats: Shared blood CDR3 signature motifs marked patients with low tissue-blood divergence.

The iRepertoire nested amplicon-rescue multiplex PCR amplified TCR alpha and beta CDR3s from RNA. Using its own MiXCR run on the multiplex PCR reads, TCRdb lists one record per CDR3 protein. The data contain 300,000 to 450,000 distinct CDR3 sequences, roughly two fifths of them singletons. On this clonotype itself: Antigen specificity is unknown. This may come from a read error, since a much larger clone is one base off. This is likely a read error, given that the CDR3 carries no conserved phenylalanine or tryptophan at its end.

Sequencing input: glioma tissue, nonneoplastic brain tissue, or PBMCs (not recorded which). The source of this sequence is a human donor with low-grade glioma or glioblastoma, undergoing nonglioma brain surgery, or in good health (not recorded which).

The CDR3 bases are TGTGCCAGCAGTGACCCCCGGGACAGGACTCCTAACTATGGCTACACCTAC. Protein sequence: CASSDPRDRTPNYGYTY. The chain employs TRBV27 and TRBJ1-2, with 8 bases that match TRBD1. The CDR3 extends over 17 amino acids. J lost 0 bases, V lost 5 bases, and 11 bases had no gene match. Germline lookup yields CDR1 MNHEY and CDR2 SMNVEV (reference sequence).